This TCR beta chain was sequenced for a study of T cells in Graves' hyperthyroidism and ophthalmopathy. Trimming took off 1 base at V and 10 bases at J, with 8 bases between the two ends. CDR3 length: 13 residues. Germline CDR1 and CDR2: MNHEY and SMNVEV (reference sequence). Amplified regions were TCR beta CDR3 sequences from RNA transcripts. HTBI primers were the set used in a first-round RT-PCR of the TCR CDR3. TCRdb processed the multiplex PCR reads anew with MiXCR; each CDR3 protein has one entry. The repertoire holds more than 35,000 distinct CDR3 sequences, with 45% to 50% as singletons. This clonotype is deemed medium-sized (0.01 to 0.1%).

This receptor was obtained from a woman between 45 and 65 years old with Graves' hyperthyroidism. The chain carries TRBV27 and TRBJ1-6; D is uncertain. Source material: peripheral blood or thyroid tissue (not recorded which). This CDR3 is CASSLFAGSPLHF. The CDR3 nucleotides are TGTGCCAGCAGTTTATTCGCGGGCTCACCCCTCCACTTT.